This TCR beta chain comes out of a study of identical twins. There are 14 residues in the CDR3. Germline V CDR1 and CDR2: SQVTM, ANQGSEA. V lost 2 bases, J lost 0 bases, and 11 bases lay in between. Every sampled donor was Caucasian and healthy. TCRdb re-called the 5' RACE reads through MiXCR, storing one row per CDR3 protein. The sample yields roughly 700,000 distinct CDR3 sequences, over 8.5% seen once. Study-level findings and limits: The study found that models underestimated out-of-frame TCR alpha sharing in monozygotic twins. In zero-insertion analyses, partial confounding could arise from invariant MAIT and iNKT cells.

Worth noting for this clonotype: Its antigen is unknown.

The sample was also reused in another study, on yellow fever vaccine responses in identical twins.

This clonotype was sampled from a woman aged 18-29 years in good health. V and J are TRBV29-1 and TRBJ2-7, with D perhaps matching TRBD1 or TRBD2 (6 bases each). The specimen sequenced was PBMCs. The CDR3 DNA reads TGCAGCGTTGAATTGCGGGACACCTCCTACGAGCAGTACTTC. It translates to CSVELRDTSYEQYF.